This T cell receptor beta chain was recorded in a study of blood T cell repertoires in COVID-19 (dated by TCRdb to 2020 to 2022). Looking at the study overall: Samples from collaborators originated in the United States, Italy and Spain and spanned both the acute and convalescent phases of COVID-19. Deeply sampled blood TCRbeta repertoires from subjects exposed to, actively infected with, or recovered from COVID-19 were included in the dataset. The prospective study material was composed of cDNA or gDNA derived from T cells, B-cell-depleted T cells, or PBMCs. A freely available public database, intended as a resource for researchers studying the immune response to SARS-CoV-2, is where the repertoires were released. Nearly every sample came with metadata listing a de-identified subject ID, COVID-19 status, age in years and sex. Samples came from the ongoing ImmuneRACE study (first 160 participants) plus 1,254 subjects from 6 global collaborators. HLA class I and class II types, where available, came from metadata supplied by the sample provider rather than from assay-based typing.

Regarding this clone: Its antigen has not been determined. Base qualities were left out, and no much larger clone turns up one base away.

The full study reports these points: How much clinical and demographic metadata was included differed by source and by participant, and the metadata was provided uncurated.

TCRbeta CDR3 regions were amplified from genomic DNA by means of the immunoSEQ Assay, a bias-controlled multiplex PCR. The published analysis was carried out like this. Nucleated cell counts per sample were estimated from amplification of reference gene primers within the assay. Sequence reads were collapsed and filtered to measure the absolute abundance of every unique TCRbeta CDR3 rearrangement. For each sample, productive Simpson clonality was calculated as the square root of Simpson's diversity index over productive rearrangements. Not all clones reach the TCRdb copy of this immuneACCESS table, which keeps in-frame sequences only. Checked studies attribute under half of the gap to unresolved V genes and leave the rest unexplained. The DNA was the basis for D and trimming; V, J and clone size are from that table. This sample gives around 67,000 clones in total; around four fifths of them show up just once. Together, the top ten hold over 4.5% of the sample.

The collaborating institutions used their own protocols to collect whole blood in K2EDTA tubes. Collaborator samples were shipped for TCRbeta analysis as frozen whole blood, isolated PBMCs, or DNA extracted from either sample type. This receptor was identified in a man over 45 with active COVID-19. Specimen: peripheral blood.

The bases are TGTGCCAGCAGACCTCGAACAGGGCCTAGCAATCAGCCCCAGCATTTT. Protein translation: CASRPRTGPSNQPQHF. The rearranged chain carries TRBV28 and TRBJ1-5; a tentative D call is TRBD1 (6 bases match). Measured from the cysteine to the phenylalanine, the CDR3 is 16 residues long. CDR3 DNA only is kept here, 48 bases in frame from base 1. For CDR1 and CDR2, the germline V gene lists MDHEN and SYDVKM. V lost 6 bases and J lost 0 bases; the stretch between them is 15 bases long.